A selection of T cell receptor beta chains follows, all from one sample in a study of shared clonotypes between healthy human individuals. Assay used: immunoSEQ multiplex PCR; TCRdb lists only in-frame clones, some missing. Counted here are millions of clones, roughly 95% occurring once; the ten biggest clones make up approximately 0.13%. Material for sequencing was naive CD4+ T cells sorted from blood. The receptors here all came from a man younger than 35 in good health. CDR3s include the opening cysteine and the closing phenylalanine or tryptophan. The order of the fields is V gene, D gene, CDR3 protein. A D gene is named only where the DNA matches it firmly.

v_call: TRBV7-9
d_call: NA
cdr3_aa: CASSLAPIGDYEQYF

v_call: TRBV27
d_call: NA
cdr3_aa: CASSFKGYYGYTF

v_call: TRBV10-3
d_call: NA
cdr3_aa: CAISDGGGGNTIYF

v_call: TRBV7-9
d_call: NA
cdr3_aa: CASSLWLNREFSYNEQFF

v_call: TRBV7-9
d_call: NA
cdr3_aa: CASSLGAGRREQYF

v_call: TRBV6-6
d_call: NA
cdr3_aa: CASRMADSYEQYF

v_call: TRBV7-9
d_call: NA
cdr3_aa: CASSYTGYEQYF

v_call: TRBV6-6
d_call: TRBD2
cdr3_aa: CASSYRTSGVEFF

v_call: TRBV2
d_call: NA
cdr3_aa: CASSEVYSNQPQHF

v_call: TRBV12-5
d_call: TRBD1
cdr3_aa: CASGLETGGPNEQYF

v_call: TRBV27
d_call: NA
cdr3_aa: CASSPRRGGAYEQYF

v_call: TRBV5-1
d_call: NA
cdr3_aa: CASSAGRRDNEQFF

v_call: TRBV10-3
d_call: TRBD2
cdr3_aa: CAIRGLATSNEQFF

v_call: TRBV5-1
d_call: TRBD1
cdr3_aa: CASSPDRGPGNEQFF

v_call: TRBV5-1
d_call: NA
cdr3_aa: CASSLGTRETQYF

v_call: TRBV5-4
d_call: NA
cdr3_aa: CASTSRTESYEQYF

v_call: TRBV7-2
d_call: TRBD1
cdr3_aa: CASSAGTGSQPQHF

v_call: TRBV28
d_call: NA
cdr3_aa: CASSTVRAELNYGYTF

v_call: TRBV11-2
d_call: NA
cdr3_aa: CASSVDGGEQYF

v_call: TRBV7-9
d_call: NA
cdr3_aa: CASSSRQTPGELFF

v_call: TRBV25-1
d_call: NA
cdr3_aa: CASSERHLQETQYF

v_call: TRBV7-9
d_call: NA
cdr3_aa: CASSLEGNTDTQYF

v_call: TRBV5-1
d_call: NA
cdr3_aa: CASSPGGSKGEKLFF

v_call: TRBV30
d_call: NA
cdr3_aa: CAWNLLFGEQYF

v_call: TRBV10-3
d_call: TRBD1
cdr3_aa: CAISDYGQGNEQYF

v_call: TRBV6-5
d_call: NA
cdr3_aa: CASGKETQYF

v_call: TRBV28
d_call: NA
cdr3_aa: CASSFSVFSYGYTF

v_call: TRBV7-9
d_call: NA
cdr3_aa: CASSLMGVYGYTF

v_call: TRBV5-6
d_call: TRBD2
cdr3_aa: CASSSLTSAYNEQFF

v_call: TRBV5-1
d_call: TRBD2
cdr3_aa: CASSRTSGGAQDTQYF

v_call: TRBV27
d_call: NA
cdr3_aa: CASSFGQGDTIYF

v_call: TRBV5-1
d_call: NA
cdr3_aa: CASSFTTELTGELFF

v_call: TRBV30
d_call: TRBD1
cdr3_aa: CAWSTGQGIANEKLFF

v_call: TRBV9
d_call: TRBD1
cdr3_aa: CASSIRGQDYNEQFF

v_call: TRBV11-2
d_call: NA
cdr3_aa: CASSPGPLATHEQYF

v_call: TRBV5-1
d_call: NA
cdr3_aa: CASSRDSYNEQFF

v_call: TRBV4-3
d_call: NA
cdr3_aa: CASSQDTNNPYGYTF

v_call: TRBV2
d_call: NA
cdr3_aa: CASSAQGMGTDTQYF

v_call: TRBV6-6
d_call: NA
cdr3_aa: CASSRTYEQYF

v_call: TRBV7-8
d_call: NA
cdr3_aa: CASTPAWAGELFF

v_call: TRBV7-9
d_call: NA
cdr3_aa: CASSLQETNEKLFF

v_call: TRBV7-8
d_call: TRBD1
cdr3_aa: CASSPGGGLGTAFF

v_call: TRBV4-1
d_call: TRBD1
cdr3_aa: CASSPGGRGGGNSPLHF

v_call: TRBV18
d_call: NA
cdr3_aa: CASSPGGQRYNSPLHF

v_call: TRBV5-1
d_call: NA
cdr3_aa: CASSLRTADPPAFF

v_call: TRBV19
d_call: TRBD1
cdr3_aa: CASSTSGTGGNSPLHF

v_call: TRBV19
d_call: TRBD2
cdr3_aa: CASRDSSGSFDTQYF

v_call: TRBV4-3
d_call: NA
cdr3_aa: CASSQVLNNEQFF

v_call: TRBV28
d_call: NA
cdr3_aa: CASGGGGVTASFF

v_call: TRBV2
d_call: TRBD1
cdr3_aa: CASSEQGTDTQYF

v_call: TRBV4-2
d_call: TRBD1
cdr3_aa: CASRPTGGYGYTF